This T cell receptor (beta chain) was recovered during a study of T cell responses to AZD1222 COVID-19 vaccine. Whole-study findings and limits: Seropositive status at baseline applied to only a handful of AZD1222 recipients. Donor demographics were predominantly white British with a female majority; clonal diversity may be underestimated.

CDR1 and CDR2 from the germline V gene are MNHEY and SVGAGI. V gave up 6 bases and J gave up 6 bases; unmatched junction bases: 12. This CDR3 has 15 residues. Worth noting for this clone: Its antigen is still unknown.

Clones were read by immunoSEQ multiplex PCR, and TCRdb kept only the in-frame ones, dropping some. The table has around 200,000 clones, 85% to 95% seen once. The TCR comes from an adult who received the AZD1222 COVID-19 vaccine. The V call is TRBV6-5, the J call TRBJ2-3, with TRBD2 matching 7 bases. This specimen consisted of peripheral blood, obtained 28 days after the second AZD1222 dose. CDR3 loop: CASSAVGLGEDTQYF. CDR3 nucleotides: TGTGCCAGCAGCGCCGTCGGACTAGGTGAGGATACGCAGTATTTT.